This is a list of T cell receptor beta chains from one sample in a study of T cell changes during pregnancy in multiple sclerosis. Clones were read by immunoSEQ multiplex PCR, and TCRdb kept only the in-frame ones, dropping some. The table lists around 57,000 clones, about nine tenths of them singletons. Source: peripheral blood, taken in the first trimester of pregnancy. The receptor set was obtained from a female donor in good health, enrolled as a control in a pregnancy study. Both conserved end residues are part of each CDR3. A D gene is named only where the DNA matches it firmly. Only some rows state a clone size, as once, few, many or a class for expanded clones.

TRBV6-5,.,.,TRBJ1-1,CATTVSQGAFSEAFF,TGTGCCACCACCGTATCACAGGGTGCTTTTTCCGAAGCTTTCTTT
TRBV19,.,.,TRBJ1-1,CASSIDEVLGTEAFF,TGTGCCAGTAGTATAGACGAGGTCCTCGGCACTGAAGCTTTCTTT
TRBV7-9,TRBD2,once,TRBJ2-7,CASSPPGGGPYEQYF,TGTGCCAGCAGCCCGCCCGGGGGGGGACCCTACGAGCAGTACTTC
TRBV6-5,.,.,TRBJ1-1,CASSQLTVWTEAFF,TGTGCCAGCAGCCAACTGACAGTCTGGACTGAAGCTTTCTTT
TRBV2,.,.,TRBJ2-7,CASSEQHRGLYEQYF,TGTGCCAGCAGTGAACAGCATAGGGGTCTCTACGAGCAGTACTTC
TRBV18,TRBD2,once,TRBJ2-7,CASSPVGGTATYEQYF,TGTGCCAGCTCACCCGTGGGGGGGACGGCAACCTACGAGCAGTACTTC
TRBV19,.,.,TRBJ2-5,CASSTDRQETQYF,TGTGCCAGTAGCACGGACAGACAAGAGACCCAGTACTTC
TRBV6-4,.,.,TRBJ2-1,CASSEEGSYNEQFF,TGTGCCAGCAGTGAGGAGGGCTCCTACAATGAGCAGTTCTTC
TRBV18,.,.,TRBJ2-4,CASSLRDLAKNIQHF,TGTGCCAGCTCTTTAAGGGATCTAGCCAAAAACATTCAGCACTTC
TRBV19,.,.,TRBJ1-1,CASSMQVDFLNTEAFF,TGTGCCAGTAGTATGCAGGTGGATTTCCTGAACACTGAAGCTTTCTTT
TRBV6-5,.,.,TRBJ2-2,CASSYETERRTGELFF,TGTGCCAGCAGTTACGAGACTGAAAGGAGGACCGGGGAGCTGTTTTTT
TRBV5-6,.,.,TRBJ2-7,CASSRTLSQGQYF,TGTGCCAGCAGCCGGACTCTCTCACAAGGGCAGTACTTC
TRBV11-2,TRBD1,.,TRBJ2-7,CASSLGRGQFSYEQYF,TGTGCCAGCAGCTTAGGAAGGGGGCAGTTCTCCTACGAGCAGTACTTC
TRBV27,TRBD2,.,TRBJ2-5,CASGRTSGGAGQETQYF,TGTGCCAGCGGGAGGACTAGCGGGGGGGCGGGGCAAGAGACCCAGTACTTC
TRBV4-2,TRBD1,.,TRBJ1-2,CASSQAGTGNYGYTF,TGTGCCAGCAGCCAAGCTGGGACAGGAAACTATGGCTACACCTTC
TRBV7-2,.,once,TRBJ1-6,CASSTPGFSPLHF,TGTGCCAGCAGCACACCAGGGTTTTCACCCCTCCACTTT
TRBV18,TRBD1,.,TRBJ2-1,CASSPSGTGGNNEQFF,TGTGCCAGCTCACCAAGTGGGACAGGGGGCAACAATGAGCAGTTCTTC
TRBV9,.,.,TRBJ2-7,CASSVGQESSYEQYF,TGTGCCAGCAGCGTAGGACAGGAGAGCTCCTACGAGCAGTACTTC
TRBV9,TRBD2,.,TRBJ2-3,CASSRTSGDNTDTQYF,TGTGCCAGCAGCCGGACTAGCGGGGATAACACAGATACGCAGTATTTT
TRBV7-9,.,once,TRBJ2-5,CASSLFREETQYF,TGTGCCAGCAGCTTATTCAGGGAAGAGACCCAGTACTTC
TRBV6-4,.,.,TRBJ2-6,CASSPGTSGANVLTF,TGTGCCAGCAGTCCAGGTACCTCTGGGGCCAACGTCCTGACTTTC
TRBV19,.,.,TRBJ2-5,CASSINSQETQYF,TGTGCCAGTAGTATTAACTCTCAAGAGACCCAGTACTTC
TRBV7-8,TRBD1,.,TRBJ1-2,CASSSETGVYGYTF,TGTGCCAGCAGCTCGGAGACAGGGGTATATGGCTACACCTTC
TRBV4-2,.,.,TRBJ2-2,CASSQGASGVTGELFF,TGTGCCAGCAGCCAAGGGGCGTCCGGGGTCACCGGGGAGCTGTTTTTT
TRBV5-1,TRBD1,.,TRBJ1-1,CASSGNRGNTEAFF,TGCGCCAGCAGCGGGAACAGGGGTAACACTGAAGCTTTCTTT
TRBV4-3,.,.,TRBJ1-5,CASSPTSRVSQPQHF,TGCGCCAGCAGCCCGACCTCTAGAGTGAGTCAGCCCCAGCATTTT
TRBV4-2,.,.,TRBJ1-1,CASSPRASNTNTEAFF,TGTGCCAGCAGCCCACGCGCGTCAAATACGAACACTGAAGCTTTCTTT
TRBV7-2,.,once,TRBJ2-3,CASSLEDYRDTQYF,TGTGCCAGCAGCTTAGAGGACTATCGGGATACGCAGTATTTT
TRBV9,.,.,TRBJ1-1,CASSVDLALEAFF,TGTGCCAGCAGCGTAGATTTGGCCCTTGAAGCTTTCTTT
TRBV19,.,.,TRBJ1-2,CASSIAGSGYTF,TGTGCCAGTAGTATAGCAGGGTCTGGCTACACCTTC
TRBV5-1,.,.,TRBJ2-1,CASSLSRGAYNEQFF,TGCGCCAGCAGCTTGTCCCGGGGGGCTTACAATGAGCAGTTCTTC
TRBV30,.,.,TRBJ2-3,CAWSAGSTDTQYF,TGTGCCTGGAGTGCGGGGAGCACAGATACGCAGTATTTT
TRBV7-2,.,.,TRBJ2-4,CASSEGLGGIIQYF,TGTGCCAGCAGCGAGGGTCTAGGGGGAATCATTCAGTACTTC
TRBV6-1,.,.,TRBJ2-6,CASSDRGVTGANVLTF,TGTGCCAGCAGTGACAGGGGCGTCACTGGGGCCAACGTCCTGACTTTC
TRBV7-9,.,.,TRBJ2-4,CASSRAGDLAKNIQYF,TGTGCCAGCAGTAGGGCAGGGGATCTAGCCAAAAACATTCAGTACTTC
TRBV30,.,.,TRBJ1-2,CAWSLYISHGYTF,TGTGCCTGGAGTCTGTACATATCCCATGGCTACACCTTC
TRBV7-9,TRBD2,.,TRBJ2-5,CASSLPSAGRGETQYF,TGTGCCAGCAGCTTACCCTCAGCGGGGAGGGGAGAGACCCAGTACTTC
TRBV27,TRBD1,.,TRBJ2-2,CAIGTGRAGELFF,TGTGCCATCGGGACAGGGAGGGCCGGGGAGCTGTTTTTT
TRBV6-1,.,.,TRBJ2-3,CASSERGGSTDTQYF,TGTGCCAGCAGTGAAAGAGGCGGTAGCACAGATACGCAGTATTTT
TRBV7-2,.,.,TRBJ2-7,CASSQGVREQYF,TGTGCCAGCAGCCAAGGAGTCCGCGAGCAGTACTTC
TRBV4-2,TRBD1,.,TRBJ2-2,CASSPDRGSGELFF,TGTGCCAGCAGTCCGGACAGGGGGTCCGGGGAGCTGTTTTTT
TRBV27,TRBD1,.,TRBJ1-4,CASSLYGTGATEKLFF,TGTGCCAGCAGTTTATACGGGACAGGGGCGACTGAAAAACTGTTTTTT
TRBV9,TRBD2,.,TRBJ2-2,CASSVTVLGAGGLNTGELFF,TGTGCCAGCAGCGTAACCGTCCTTGGGGCGGGGGGCCTTAACACCGGGGAGCTGTTTTTT
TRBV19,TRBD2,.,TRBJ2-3,CASSIDGGGADTQYF,TGTGCCAGTAGTATAGACGGCGGGGGGGCAGATACGCAGTATTTT
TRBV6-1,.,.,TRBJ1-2,CASSVEGTFYGYTF,TGTGCCAGCTCGGTGGAGGGCACCTTCTATGGCTACACCTTC
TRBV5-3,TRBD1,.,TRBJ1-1,CARSTTTGLGNTEAFF,TGTGCCAGAAGCACTACGACAGGGCTGGGGAACACTGAAGCTTTCTTT
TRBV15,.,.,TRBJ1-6,CATSPPGGPNSPLHF,TGTGCCACCAGCCCCCCAGGAGGGCCGAATTCACCCCTCCACTTT
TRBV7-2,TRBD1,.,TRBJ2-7,CASSLGGGQGMKQYF,TGTGCCAGCAGCTTAGGGGGGGGACAGGGAATGAAGCAGTACTTC
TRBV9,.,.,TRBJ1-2,CASSGPPVGYTF,TGTGCCAGCAGCGGCCCCCCAGTGGGCTACACCTTC
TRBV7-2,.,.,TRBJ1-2,CASSHDPGGYGYTF,TGTGCCAGCAGCCATGACCCAGGAGGATATGGCTACACCTTC
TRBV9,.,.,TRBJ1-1,CASSVGRVNTEAFF,TGTGCCAGCAGCGTAGGCCGGGTGAACACTGAAGCTTTCTTT
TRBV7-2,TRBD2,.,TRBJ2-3,CASSSRTSGGPDTQYF,TGTGCCAGCAGCTCCCGGACTAGCGGGGGGCCAGATACGCAGTATTTT
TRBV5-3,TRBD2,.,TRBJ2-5,CARSLRLAGADQKETQYF,TGTGCCAGAAGTTTAAGACTAGCGGGGGCCGACCAAAAAGAGACCCAGTACTTC
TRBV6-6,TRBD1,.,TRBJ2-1,CASFAGGSYNEQFF,TGTGCCAGCTTTGCAGGGGGCTCCTACAATGAGCAGTTCTTC
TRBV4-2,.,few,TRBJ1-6,CASSQDLYGDSPLHF,TGTGCCAGCAGCCAAGATTTATATGGAGATTCACCCCTCCACTTT
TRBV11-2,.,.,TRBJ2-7,CASNTGTQLPKEYEQYF,TGTGCCAGCAATACCGGGACACAGCTTCCGAAAGAGTACGAGCAGTACTTC
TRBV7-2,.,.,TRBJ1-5,CASSYTSGNNQPQHF,TGTGCCAGCAGCTACACTAGCGGGAACAATCAGCCCCAGCATTTT
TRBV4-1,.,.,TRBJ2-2,CASSPSSDRYTGELFF,TGCGCCAGCAGCCCTTCGTCGGACAGATACACCGGGGAGCTGTTTTTT
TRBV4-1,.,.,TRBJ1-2,CASEPGPQGAYGYTF,TGCGCCAGCGAACCCGGGCCCCAGGGCGCCTATGGCTACACCTTC